This T cell receptor (beta chain) stems from a study of cytomegalovirus exposure and HLA in healthy donors (dated by TCRdb to 2016 to 2017). The study in broad terms: According to an earlier analysis of several hundred of the donors, about 179 million T cells yielded some 110 million unique TCR beta sequences and 250 to 350 Gb of sequence data. To predict cytomegalovirus infection status, the study combined high-throughput TCR immunosequencing, statistical association of individual TCRs with disease status, and machine learning. The study aimed to test whether signatures of past pathogen exposure could be identified by cataloging public T cell receptors. Along with the approximately 650-subject first cohort, a separate validation cohort of around 120 different subjects was used. In the later analysis, no new phenotypic data were used to find candidate immune exposures; instead, reliance was placed on TCR beta sequences and their occurrence across donors. An early release covering over 500 HLA-typed donors comprised about 320 gigabases of sequencing data and tens of millions of unique TCR sequences. Every repertoire in the discovery cohort had been generated on one and the same sequencing platform. Because of strong linkage in the cohort, roughly five DR-DQ haplotypes were treated as single units for association and clustering. HLA typing included class I and class II loci at four-digit resolution. Typing coverage differed by locus: A, B, C, DRB1 and DQB1 were typed in about 629-630 donors, DQA1 in 522, DPA1 in some 610, and DPB1 in about 450. A later genetic analysis used genome-wide SNP genotypes for 398 of the 666 donors, treating that subset as a discovery cohort. Across approximately 400 genotyped donors of the cohort, an average of roughly 250,000 unique TCR beta nucleotide sequences per donor were sequenced, and 15% to 20% of those sequences were non-productive. Donor age, sex, ethnicity and CMV serostatus were compiled together with the repertoire data. To study patterns of TCR occurrence, a later analysis re-analyzed previously published TCR beta repertoires from 700 or so donors and added high-resolution HLA genotyping. In an earlier analysis of over 550 of the donors, high-throughput TCR beta sequencing was used to judge whether each TCR beta V gene segment behaved as functional or pseudogenic. Using immunosequencing, the study profiled T cell repertoires from about 650 subjects and related those repertoires to cytomegalovirus serostatus. Among the approximately 430 genotyped donors, around 81% belonged to the genetic ancestry cluster associated with self-reported Caucasian donors. Points the paper makes about the study in general: According to a later analysis, most CMV-associated TCR beta chains appeared to be HLA-restricted, and the HLA associations seemed to be driven largely by CMV exposure. When HLA alleles, especially DR and DQ, strongly co-occurred, attributing TCR associations to individual alleles was difficult. In a later analysis, HLA-associated TCR beta chains were found to be more clonally expanded and to have lower generation probabilities than equally common non-associated chains. Linkage disequilibrium might explain the correlated functional status among segregating V segments, but an unknown experimental factor could not be ruled out. A later analysis reported that several top co-occurrence clusters appeared linked to parvovirus B19, influenza, CMV and Epstein-Barr virus. Because counts were too low, seventeen rarely observed V segments, including chromosome 9 orphons, were excluded from the earlier analysis of 587 of the donors. Specific HLA alleles were associated with 15,000 to 20,000 TCR beta sequences at a false discovery rate of 0.05 in a later analysis. A later analysis found that TCR association rates varied across HLA loci, with DRB1 alleles showing the most associated TCRs and HLA-C alleles the fewest. Three of the identified cytomegalovirus-associated TCR beta chains were confirmed in vitro to be specific for cytomegalovirus antigens. The authors suggested that the approach could potentially be generalized to other disease states and immunological phenotypes. CMV serostatus was the only immune exposure information available for the cohort. The classifier was reported to diagnose cytomegalovirus status with high specificity and sensitivity in both the original cohort and the validation cohort. The presence/absence analyses assumed that sequencing depth was roughly uniform across donors, and that assumption may not be true. While some public TCRs were present in many individuals, most TCR sequences turned up only very rarely across donors. According to a later genetic analysis, donors in an Asian-associated ancestry cluster had fewer N-insertions in productive TCRs than the approximately 700-donor mean. Only TCR beta chains were sequenced in this cohort, and the absence of alpha or paired-chain data limited detectable features. A further reported finding was that TCR beta sequences accurately predicted the HLA-A and HLA-B alleles for most subjects in the first cohort. The study gave a list of 150 to 200 TCR beta chains associated with cytomegalovirus. An earlier analysis of 450 to 750 of the donors showed that most TCR beta V segments appeared in productive rearrangements either about 90% or about 30% of the time, which broadly matched IMGT annotations. Some IMGT-functional V segments, including TRBV6-2 and TRBV6-3, could not be told apart with the 87-base-pair reads, so those segments were excluded. A cluster of highly shared sequence variants was judged likely to be a technical artifact of the sequencing pipeline. An association between a missense DCLRE1C variant and V-gene and J-gene trimming of TCR beta chains was found in a later genetic analysis and replicated in an independent cohort. Because HLA typing was missing for some donors at each locus, association tests included only the typed subset.

Taken from the germline V gene (reference sequence), the CDR1 and CDR2 loops are SEHNR and FQNEAQ. V is trimmed back by 4 bases and J by 9 bases, and the junction contains 11 bases that no gene match accounts for. From its cysteine to its phenylalanine, the CDR3 spans 17 amino acids. Only the CDR3 part of the read is kept: 51 bases, read in frame from the first base. As concerns this clone: Its antigen is currently not known. Per-base qualities were not stored, and no clone one base away is much larger.

The library came from the immunoSEQ multiplex PCR assay. For the multiplex PCR, a mixture combining 60 forward primers for TCR Vbeta segments and 13 reverse primers for TCR Jbeta segments was used. The CDR3 region of rearranged TCR beta genes was amplified from genomic DNA with a multiplex PCR assay. Amplified TCR beta libraries were sequenced as 87-base-pair reads on the Illumina HiSeq System. On the authors' methods: A later analysis tallied 75 million to 95 million unique TCR beta chains across the 660 or so repertoires, and about 12 million of those chains were shared by two or more donors. Raw reads were error-corrected and collapsed into unique sequences by a nearest-neighbor algorithm in which closely related sequences were merged to remove PCR and sequencing errors. Alignment of CDR3 sequences to IMGT reference sequences was used to assign V, D and J gene segments. Each retained sequence needed at least a six-nucleotide match to both a V gene segment and a J gene segment. Rearrangements were classified as productive when the CDR3 lacked stop codons and remained in frame with V and J, and all other rearrangements were classified as non-productive. CDR3 was defined by IMGT convention, running from the second conserved V-encoded cysteine to the conserved J-encoded phenylalanine. In an earlier analysis of more than 550 of the donors, sequences lacking an unambiguous match to a single V gene segment were excluded. In an earlier analysis of approximately 500 of the donors, a V segment was called functional when productive rearrangements were above 56.7%, and segregating when the standard deviation between donors exceeded 5%. A statistical classification framework was developed to diagnose cytomegalovirus status using the catalog of TCR beta chain sequences. V and J gene assignment, in a later analysis, came from comparing TCR nucleotide sequences with IMGT/GENE-DB human TR gene sequences. The TCRdist pipeline was used in a later analysis to assign CDR3 sequences and most-parsimonious VDJ recombination scenarios. In a later analysis, each TCR beta chain was defined by its CDR3 amino acid sequence together with its V-gene family, and reads without a unique V-gene family were excluded. As a way to deal with suspected cross-contamination and a sequencing artifact, a later analysis dropped 450 to 700 nucleotide sequences that were highly shared and had low generation probability. For each public chain, a later analysis derived a clonal expansion index from normalized ranks of inferred template counts within each repertoire. Generation probabilities in a later analysis came from a VDJ recombination model fitted to out-of-frame rearrangements, and those results were checked against IGoR. A later analysis scored TCR-TCR, TCR-HLA and TCR-CMV co-occurrence with hypergeometric tests, applying a repertoire-size bias correction to TCR pairs. A later analysis estimated false discovery rates by permuting HLA or CMV assignments 20 times. In a later analysis, co-occurring TCRs were grouped using DBSCAN, and TCRdist sequence similarity was added for clustering within HLA-allele-positive subsets. Repertoires with fewer than 30,000 or more than 120,000 public chains, plus five repertoires with anomalous nucleotide sharing, were excluded from co-occurrence clustering. What TCRdb holds here is the immuneACCESS table cut down to in-frame rearrangements. Part of the clones is not present; checked against another copy, under half of the missing clones reflect an unresolved V gene, and the others are unexplained. V and J calls and clone size come straight from that table; D and trimming were deduced from the DNA. In all, the sample holds 200,000 to 300,000 clones, and around 84% of those were seen once. Roughly 0.26% of the sample is in the top ten clones.

The cohort comprised 710 or so healthy bone marrow donors. All cohort members were sampled while nominally healthy, although unrecorded immune exposures were likely present. The donor was CMV seronegative and was included in the group of a few hundred seronegative cohort members. A peripheral blood sample was provided by each donor, and peripheral blood mononuclear cells were used for TCR beta sequencing. The Qiagen DNeasy Blood Extraction Kit was used to extract genomic DNA from the blood cell samples. The sample was PBMCs. The V and J segments used are TRBV7-9 and TRBJ2-4, with 14 junctional bases fitting TRBD2. This clonotype was sampled from a girl aged 2 to 10 in good health and CMV-seronegative. The DNA reads as follows: TGTGCCAGCAGCTCCCCTCCGGGACTAGCGGGGGTGAGCATTCAGTACTTC. The translation is CASSSPPGLAGVSIQYF.